This T cell receptor beta chain emerged from a study of human T cells and chemical hapten exposure. Time point indicated: patch test 2, 6 weeks after DPC sensitization. Treatment specified: therapeutic diphenylcyclopropenone sensitization with weekly scalp DPC. TCRdb used MiXCR to reprocess the RACE reads, holding one entry per CDR3 protein. This sample has approximately 350,000 distinct CDR3 sequences; roughly 6.3% occur once, and the top ten carry over 5.5%. Germline CDR1 and CDR2: ENHRY and SYGVKD. Trimming left V 6 bases short and J 1 base short, with 15 bases between. The CDR3 runs 15 residues. This clonotype has a handful of counts. What it binds is not known. Whole-study results and caveats: Among expanded TCRs, significantly more large CDR3 similarity clusters formed than among controls.

Material: whole blood, obtained in connection with sensitization to the hapten diphenylcyclopropenone (DPC). The chain couples TRBV10-3 to TRBJ1-2, with D tentatively TRBD1 (5 bases). This clonotype was obtained from a woman aged 18-29 years with alopecia areata. Some clones in this sample may be carry-over from other donors' samples. The CDR3 region has the DNA TGTGCCATCAGCCAGGGACGGATCCATAACTATGGCTACACCTTC. Protein product: CAISQGRIHNYGYTF.